This T cell receptor (beta chain) emerged from a study of T cell repertoires in cytomegalovirus infection. One entry per CDR3 protein results from TCRdb running MiXCR on the reads. This table has 200,000 to 300,000 distinct CDR3 sequences, approximately 9.1% appearing once. Germline CDR1 SGHRS, CDR2 YFSETQ. V lost 5 bases and J lost 0, with 14 bases in between. This CDR3 region has 16 residues. Whole-study findings and limits: Summed frequency of shared TCR beta families picked out CMV carriers who also had the relevant HLA. Dominating the ex vivo response were TCR beta clonotypes that were CMV-specific and HLA-C-restricted.

About this clonotype: What it recognizes is unknown.

The sequenced sample was PBMCs. The TCR comes from a human donor in good health (CMV status not recorded). Some clones in this sample may be carry-over from other donors' samples. The chain is built from TRBV5-1 and TRBJ2-2; D is unclear. The CDR3 here is CASRDIDLANTGELFF. The CDR3 DNA reads as TGCGCCAGCAGAGACATCGACCTCGCGAACACCGGGGAGCTGTTTTTT.